This TCR beta chain was profiled in a study of blood T cell repertoires in COVID-19. About the research overall: The analysed material was cDNA or gDNA that came from T cells, B-cell-depleted T cells, or PBMCs.

Generated by immunoSEQ multiplex PCR, the TCRdb table keeps only in-frame clones and is missing some. The data show about 77,000 clones, 80% seen once. V lost 7 bases, J lost 7 bases, and 17 bases lay in between. The CDR3 covers 14 residues. The germline CDR1 and CDR2 sequences are SGHTA and FQGNSA. The source of this sequence is a woman between 65 and 79 years old with acute or convalescent COVID-19. Sequenced: peripheral blood. V is TRBV7-2 and J is TRBJ2-4; possibly TRBD1 for D (6 bases). The CDR3 coding sequence is TGTGCCAGCACCCAGGGGCAGGTCGAGAACATTCAGTACTTC. Translation gives CASTQGQVENIQYF.